This is a list of T cell receptor beta chains from one sample in a study of shared clonotypes between healthy human individuals. Using immunoSEQ multiplex PCR, the repertoire was profiled, and TCRdb retains in-frame clones only, with some absent. The sample shows roughly 2.1 million clones, more than 85% of them seen only once. Source material: naive CD8+ T cells from PBMCs. These receptors all stem from a man younger than 30 in good health. Some clones in this sample may be carry-over from other donors' samples. CDR3s include the opening cysteine and the closing phenylalanine or tryptophan. The D gene is left open where the match is weak. A clone size is listed for some rows: how often the clone was seen (once, few, many), or a class if it is expanded.

D,V,size,J,CDR3,DNA
-,TRBV15,-,TRBJ1-5,CATSRDFRRSSNQPQHF,TGTGCCACCAGCAGAGATTTCAGAAGAAGTAGCAATCAGCCCCAGCATTTT
-,TRBV11-2,few,TRBJ1-1,CASRRHGRENTEAFF,TGTGCCAGCAGAAGACACGGACGGGAGAACACTGAAGCTTTCTTT
-,TRBV7-9,-,TRBJ2-1,CASSPDALGPLDNEQFF,TGTGCCAGCAGCCCGGACGCACTGGGACCGCTGGATAATGAGCAGTTCTTC
-,TRBV7-9,once,TRBJ1-4,CASRPTGEKLFF,TGTGCCAGCAGACCTACAGGAGAAAAACTGTTTTTT
-,TRBV11-3,-,TRBJ2-5,CASSLGWGETQYF,TGTGCCAGCAGCTTAGGTTGGGGGGAGACCCAGTACTTC
-,TRBV5-4,-,TRBJ2-7,CASSRGTGLDEQYF,TGTGCCAGCAGCCGGGGGACGGGGCTGGACGAGCAGTACTTC
TRBD1,TRBV9,-,TRBJ2-7,CASSVDSGTGLYEQYF,TGTGCCAGCAGCGTAGATTCTGGGACAGGCCTTTACGAGCAGTACTTC
-,TRBV28,-,TRBJ1-1,CASRAGILEAFF,TGTGCCAGCAGGGCAGGGATTTTGGAAGCTTTCTTT
-,TRBV2,-,TRBJ2-4,CASSVLGASRGKNIQYF,TGTGCCAGCAGTGTCCTGGGGGCATCAAGGGGCAAAAACATTCAGTACTTC
-,TRBV27,-,TRBJ1-1,CASRLGLLGTEAFF,TGTGCCAGCAGATTGGGACTGTTAGGCACTGAAGCTTTCTTT
-,TRBV6-1,-,TRBJ2-7,CASSEGYRSGHEQYF,TGTGCCAGCAGTGAAGGATACCGATCCGGCCACGAGCAGTACTTC
TRBD2,TRBV11-2,-,TRBJ2-3,CASSLNQRTSFTDTQYF,TGTGCCAGCAGCCTGAACCAGAGGACTAGCTTCACAGATACGCAGTATTTT
-,TRBV21-1,-,TRBJ2-4,CAYNPGSSVVREAKNIQYF,TGTGCCTATAACCCGGGCAGCTCCGTGGTGAGAGAAGCCAAAAACATTCAGTACTTC
-,TRBV19,-,TRBJ1-5,CASSTQGRHQPQHF,TGTGCCAGTAGTACACAGGGTAGGCATCAGCCCCAGCATTTT
-,TRBV28,once,TRBJ2-7,CASSPAEVYEQYF,TGTGCCAGCAGTCCCGCCGAGGTCTACGAGCAGTACTTC
-,TRBV29-1,-,TRBJ2-3,CSVDVDGGGVYPDTQYF,TGCAGCGTTGATGTGGATGGAGGGGGCGTCTATCCAGATACGCAGTATTTT
-,TRBV7-9,once,TRBJ2-1,CASSDRSGDRYNEQFF,TGTGCCAGCAGCGACCGTTCGGGGGACCGGTACAATGAGCAGTTCTTC
TRBD1,TRBV4-1,-,TRBJ2-7,CASSQVRTGSSYEQYF,TGCGCCAGCAGCCAAGTGAGGACAGGGTCCTCCTACGAGCAGTACTTC
TRBD1,TRBV19,once,TRBJ2-1,CASSIAGGARNEQFF,TGTGCCAGTAGTATTGCAGGGGGCGCGAGGAATGAGCAGTTCTTC
-,TRBV28,few,TRBJ1-1,CASRAGVEAFF,TGTGCCAGCAGGGCGGGCGTTGAAGCTTTCTTT
-,TRBV30,-,TRBJ2-5,CAWSVGAGTETQYF,TGTGCCTGGAGTGTCGGGGCGGGGACAGAGACCCAGTACTTC
-,TRBV28,-,TRBJ1-1,CASSLSIRNTEAFF,TGTGCCAGCAGTTTAAGTATCCGGAACACTGAAGCTTTCTTT
TRBD2,TRBV7-9,-,TRBJ2-7,CASSLLKGLAGIREQYF,TGTGCCAGCAGCTTACTGAAAGGACTAGCGGGGATCCGAGAGCAGTACTTC
-,TRBV2,-,TRBJ2-7,CASSRGAAEQYF,TGTGCCAGCAGCAGGGGGGCGGCTGAGCAGTACTTC
TRBD2,TRBV27,-,TRBJ2-7,CASILTGGRSSYEQYF,TGTGCCAGCATCCTCACCGGGGGGAGAAGCTCCTACGAGCAGTACTTC
TRBD1,TRBV11-1,-,TRBJ2-2,CASSSRSETGAAGELFF,TGTGCCAGCAGCTCCCGCTCAGAAACAGGGGCGGCCGGGGAGCTGTTTTTT
TRBD1,TRBV5-1,-,TRBJ1-1,CASSSHPFDRGLVEAFF,TGCGCCAGCAGCTCACACCCATTTGACAGGGGACTAGTTGAAGCTTTCTTT
TRBD1,TRBV25-1,-,TRBJ1-2,CASRSGQGSGYTF,TGTGCCAGCAGATCGGGACAGGGTAGTGGCTACACCTTC
-,TRBV7-2,-,TRBJ2-7,CASSWTGTPSSYEQYF,TGTGCCAGCAGCTGGACCGGGACACCCAGCTCCTACGAGCAGTACTTC
-,TRBV6-1,-,TRBJ2-1,CASTRDNNEQFF,TGTGCCAGCACCCGGGACAACAATGAGCAGTTCTTC
-,TRBV7-9,-,TRBJ1-3,CASSSQEAGNTIYF,TGTGCCAGCAGCTCACAGGAGGCTGGAAACACCATATATTTT
-,TRBV7-2,-,TRBJ1-1,CASSLSGSTEAFF,TGTGCCAGCAGCCTGTCGGGGTCGACTGAAGCTTTCTTT
-,TRBV4-2,-,TRBJ2-7,CASSQDRATPMYEQYF,TGTGCCAGCAGCCAAGATAGAGCCACCCCCATGTACGAGCAGTACTTC
-,TRBV28,-,TRBJ2-1,CASSLEGKSYNEQFF,TGTGCCAGCAGCCTGGAGGGCAAATCCTACAATGAGCAGTTCTTC
-,TRBV4-1,-,TRBJ2-1,CASSQGSWSSYNEQFF,TGCGCCAGCAGCCAAGGCTCTTGGAGCTCCTACAATGAGCAGTTCTTC
-,TRBV2,-,TRBJ2-7,CASKGQESYEQYF,TGTGCCAGCAAGGGCCAGGAAAGTTACGAGCAGTACTTC
-,TRBV29-1,-,TRBJ2-3,CSVLEGGDTQYF,TGCAGCGTTTTGGAGGGGGGCGATACGCAGTATTTT
-,TRBV28,-,TRBJ2-5,CASRPQGSGTQYF,TGTGCCAGCAGGCCTCAGGGGAGTGGGACCCAGTACTTC
TRBD1,TRBV6-5,once,TRBJ1-5,CASSPGQGNQPQHF,TGTGCCAGCAGTCCCGGACAGGGTAATCAGCCCCAGCATTTT
TRBD2,TRBV13,-,TRBJ2-2,CASSLGRSGRALVGELFF,TGTGCCAGCAGCTTAGGTCGTAGCGGGAGGGCCTTGGTCGGGGAGCTGTTTTTT
-,TRBV27,-,TRBJ1-2,CASSLSAGGDGYTF,TGTGCCAGCAGTTTATCGGCGGGGGGCGATGGCTACACCTTC
-,TRBV7-8,once,TRBJ1-2,CASSRSPKSYGYTF,TGTGCCAGCAGCCGAAGCCCGAAGTCCTATGGCTACACCTTC
-,TRBV6-5,-,TRBJ1-1,CASSLRRLNTEAFF,TGTGCCAGCAGTCTCCGGCGACTGAACACTGAAGCTTTCTTT
TRBD1,TRBV29-1,-,TRBJ1-2,CSVQDRVYGYTF,TGCAGCGTCCAGGACAGGGTCTATGGCTACACCTTC
-,TRBV28,once,TRBJ2-1,CASSLSLGSYDEQFF,TGTGCCAGCAGTTTATCTCTAGGTTCCTACGATGAGCAGTTCTTC
-,TRBV9,-,TRBJ2-1,CASSVGGPGERIYNEQFF,TGTGCCAGCAGCGTAGGGGGACCGGGGGAGCGGATCTACAATGAGCAGTTCTTC
-,TRBV9,-,TRBJ2-3,CASSVAGRVGRPTDTQYF,TGTGCCAGCAGCGTAGCTGGCCGAGTAGGACGACCCACAGATACGCAGTATTTT
-,TRBV5-5,-,TRBJ2-1,CASSLDRVSYNEQFF,TGTGCCAGCAGCTTGGACAGGGTATCGTACAATGAGCAGTTCTTC
-,TRBV15,-,TRBJ2-7,CATSSGQEQYF,TGTGCCACCAGCAGCGGACAGGAGCAGTACTTC
TRBD2,TRBV7-2,-,TRBJ2-1,CASSLGTILNEQFF,TGTGCCAGCAGCTTGGGGACTATTCTAAATGAGCAGTTCTTC
-,TRBV7-9,-,TRBJ1-1,CASSRGFSEAFF,TGTGCCAGCAGCCGGGGGTTTTCTGAAGCTTTCTTT
-,TRBV29-1,-,TRBJ1-2,CSVDRRESSNYGYTF,TGCAGCGTTGACCGAAGGGAGTCTTCGAACTATGGCTACACCTTC
-,TRBV28,-,TRBJ2-7,CASSFGLGVERYF,TGTGCCAGCAGTTTCGGGCTGGGGGTAGAGCGGTACTTC
-,TRBV5-4,-,TRBJ2-7,CASSLGTPNYEQYF,TGTGCCAGCAGCTTGGGGACTCCTAACTACGAGCAGTACTTC
-,TRBV29-1,once,TRBJ2-1,CSAGLGLEEQFF,TGCAGCGCTGGACTGGGCCTGGAGGAGCAGTTCTTC
TRBD1,TRBV11-2,-,TRBJ2-7,CASSLGTGAEQYF,TGTGCCAGCAGCTTAGGGACAGGGGCCGAGCAGTACTTC
-,TRBV6-5,-,TRBJ2-1,CASSYRGFLNEQFF,TGTGCCAGCAGTTACAGGGGTTTCTTAAATGAGCAGTTCTTC
-,TRBV27,-,TRBJ2-7,CASSLGLIYEQYF,TGTGCCAGCAGTCTGGGGCTGATCTACGAGCAGTACTTC